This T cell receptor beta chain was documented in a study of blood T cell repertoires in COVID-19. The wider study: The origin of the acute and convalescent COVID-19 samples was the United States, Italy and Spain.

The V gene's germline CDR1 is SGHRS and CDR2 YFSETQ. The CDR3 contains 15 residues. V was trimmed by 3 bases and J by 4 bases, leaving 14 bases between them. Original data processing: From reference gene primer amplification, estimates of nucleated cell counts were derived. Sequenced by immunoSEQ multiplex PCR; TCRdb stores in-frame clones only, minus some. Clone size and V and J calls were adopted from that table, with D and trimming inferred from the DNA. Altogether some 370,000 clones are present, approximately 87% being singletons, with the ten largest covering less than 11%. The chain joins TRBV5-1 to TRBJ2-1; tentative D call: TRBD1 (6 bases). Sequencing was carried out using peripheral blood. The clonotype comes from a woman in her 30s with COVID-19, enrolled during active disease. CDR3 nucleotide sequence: TGCGCCAGCAGCTACAGGGATCGGGGTTACAATGAGCAGTTCTTC. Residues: CASSYRDRGYNEQFF.